This TCR beta chain was recovered during a study of T cell responses to AZD1222 COVID-19 vaccine. Method: immunoSEQ multiplex PCR; TCRdb's copy keeps in-frame clones and lacks some. The sample records 95,000 to 100,000 clones, over 85% being singletons. The CDR3 contains 15 residues. The rearrangement joins TRBV21-1 to TRBJ2-4. TRBV21-1 is deemed a pseudogene. The clonotype originates from an adult in good health. Source: peripheral blood, taken on day 0 of AZD1222 vaccination. The CDR3 loop is CASSPPPASQNIQYF. The CDR3 bases are TGTGCCAGCAGCCCTCCCCCGGCCAGCCAAAACATTCAGTACTTC.